The 13 T cell receptor beta chains given below trace back to one sample, sequenced in a study of cytomegalovirus exposure and HLA in healthy donors. In the PCR, 60 Vbeta and 13 Jbeta primers were used. Sequencing was performed with immunoSEQ multiplex PCR; in TCRdb, only in-frame clones are kept and a portion is missing. Found here are roughly 110,000 clones, 77% of them singletons; the top ten hold approximately 9.9%. The sample comprised PBMCs. Receptors originate from a man aged 35 to 55 in good health and CMV-seropositive.

The genes are TRBV14 and TRBJ2-7, with 8 bases fitting TRBD1. CDR1 is SGHDN and CDR2 is FVKESK in the germline V gene. The trim removed 1 base at V and 5 bases at J, leaving 7 bases unmatched. This CDR3 has 15 amino acids. This CDR3 reads CASSQAGAGGDEQYF. The CDR3 nucleotides are TGTGCCAGCAGCCAAGCTGGAGCAGGGGGCGACGAGCAGTACTTC.

The gene calls are TRBV19 and TRBJ2-7; the D gene is possibly TRBD2 (6 bases). The germline V gene encodes CDR1 LNHDA and CDR2 SQIVND (reference sequence). The CDR3 has 16 residues. Trimming took 1 base from V and 9 from J, leaving 22 bases between them. The CDR3 DNA reads as TGTGCCAGTAGTATAGGAGGGAGGACCGAACGTTTCGGGCAGTACTTC. Amino acids: CASSIGGRTERFGQYF.

J is TRBJ1-6 and V is TRBV4-1; 8 bases are a match to TRBD1. V lost 4 bases, J lost 10 bases, and 12 bases stayed unmatched. Germline values: CDR1 MGHRA, CDR2 YSYEKL. The CDR3 is made up of 16 amino acids. The CDR3 DNA reads TGCGCCAGCAGCCGACCTCAGGGGGCGGACGAGTCACCCCTCCACTTT. It codes for CASSRPQGADESPLHF.

The chain uses TRBV9 and TRBJ2-5; 7 nucleotides match TRBD1. The end of the DNA is better explained by TRBJ2-7, so the J call may be wrong. The CDR3 is made up of 15 amino acids. Germline V gene lookup returns CDR1 SGDLS and CDR2 YYNGEE. The CDR3: CASSPRQGTGYEQYF. The CDR3 DNA reads as TGTGCCAGCAGCCCCCGACAGGGTACGGGGTACGAGCAGTACTTC.

The V gene is TRBV27, the J gene TRBJ1-6; D call uncertain. The CDR3 runs to 14 residues. The V and J ends lost 6 bases and 6 bases respectively, with 12 bases between them. Germline-derived CDR1 and CDR2 are MNHEY and SMNVEV (reference sequence). CDR3 in DNA: TGTGCCAGCAGGGCGACTGCTCCTAATTCACCCCTCCACTTT. As protein: CASRATAPNSPLHF.

V is TRBV5-4 and J is TRBJ1-2; a weak D match, TRBD1 (5 bases). The CDR3 length is 14 residues. Germline CDR1 SGHNT, CDR2 YYREEE (reference sequence). V dropped 4 bases and J dropped 3 bases, with 13 bases sitting between them. CDR3 protein: CASSARAEDYGYTF. CDR3 nucleotide sequence: TGTGCCAGCAGCGCCAGGGCCGAGGACTATGGCTACACCTTC.

In its sample, this clone was seen a few times. The V and J genes are TRBV7-8 and TRBJ2-2, with 12 bases matching TRBD1. The V gene's germline CDR1 is SGHVS and CDR2 FQNEAQ. The CDR3 has 17 amino acids. V was pared by 1 base and J by 7 bases, with 7 bases of the junction left unmatched. This chain's CDR3 is CASSLGGGTGGVGELFF. CDR3 DNA sequence: TGTGCCAGCAGCTTAGGGGGGGGGACAGGGGGCGTCGGGGAGCTGTTTTTT.

This chain joins TRBV28 and TRBJ2-7; 12 nucleotides agree with TRBD1. Per the germline V gene, CDR1 is MDHEN and CDR2 is SYDVKM. V gave up 4 bases and J gave up 9 bases; unmatched junction bases: 13. The CDR3 loop spans 16 amino acids. CDR3: CASSSSGTGGVGVQYF. In nucleotides, the CDR3 is TGTGCCAGCAGTTCCTCCGGGACAGGGGGCGTGGGTGTGCAGTACTTC.

This clone occurred a few times. The gene calls are TRBV28 and TRBJ1-5; 8 nucleotides line up with TRBD1. CDR1 MDHEN and CDR2 SYDVKM come from the germline V gene. This CDR3 region has 14 residues. Trimming at V came to 5 bases and at J to 3 bases, leaving 3 bases not matched to a gene. The CDR3 loop reads CASSPGQVNQPQHF. The CDR3 DNA sequence: TGTGCCAGCAGTCCGGGACAGGTCAATCAGCCCCAGCATTTT.

The chain carries TRBV30 and TRBJ1-5; no firm D call. Looked up from germline, CDR1 is GTSNPN and CDR2 is SVGIG (reference sequence). The CDR3 is 13 amino acids. The V end was cut by 1 base, the J end by 6 bases, with 10 bases between. CDR3 coding DNA: TGTGCCTGGAGTGCAGGTGGAGGTCAGCCCCAGCATTTT. Translating gives CAWSAGGGQPQHF.

V is TRBV19 and J is TRBJ2-7, with TRBD2 matching 9 bases. In germline, CDR1 is LNHDA, CDR2 SQIVND (reference sequence). V dropped 7 bases and J dropped 1; count of bases not matched to a gene: 5. CDR3 length: 14 residues. This chain's CDR3 is CASKVRGGSYEQYF. In DNA form, the CDR3 reads TGTGCCAGTAAAGTGCGGGGGGGATCCTACGAGCAGTACTTC.

The CDR3 loop is CASSKEQGDHEQYF. As DNA, the CDR3 is TGTGCCAGCAGCAAAGAGCAGGGGGACCACGAGCAGTACTTC. The chain links TRBV21-1 to TRBJ2-5; the table's D call of TRBD1 was not tested on the DNA. Judging by the DNA end, TRBJ2-7 fits better; the J call may be wrong. TRBV21-1 is tagged as a pseudogene. CDR3 length: 14 residues.

Points on this clone: One end of the junction varies from germline; a read error may be responsible. The chain joins TRBV7-7 to TRBJ2-2, with TRBD2 matching 8 bases. The CDR3 spans 15 residues. Germline assignment: CDR1 SSHAT and CDR2 FNYEAQ (reference sequence). The CDR3 nucleotides are TGTGCTAGCAGCCGGAGCGGGGGAAGGGCCGGGGAGCTGTTTTTT. This sequence encodes CASSRSGGRAGELFF.